A selection of T cell receptor beta chains follows, all from one sample in a study of blood T cell repertoires in COVID-19. Generated by immunoSEQ multiplex PCR, the TCRdb table keeps only in-frame clones and is missing some. In the table there are 200,000 to 250,000 clones, 88% of which are singletons. Material: peripheral blood. These receptor sequences come from a man between 18 and 35 years old with active or convalescent COVID-19. Both conserved end residues are part of each CDR3. A D gene is named only where the DNA matches it firmly. Clone sizes are given selectively: once, few, many, or a class where the clone is expanded.

v_gene	d_gene	j_gene	abundance	CDR3nt	CDR3aa
TRBV4-2	-	TRBJ2-2	-	TGTGCCAGCAGCCTCCGTCCAGGGTCTCACACCACCGGCAGCGGGGAGCTGTTTTTT	CASSLRPGSHTTGSGELFF
TRBV4-2	TRBD2	TRBJ2-1	-	TGTGCCAGCAGCCAGTGGACTAGTAGGAATGAGCAGTTCTTC	CASSQWTSRNEQFF
TRBV6-4	TRBD1	TRBJ2-3	-	TGTGCCAGCAGTGACGGACAGGGAACAGATACGCAGTATTTT	CASSDGQGTDTQYF
TRBV19	TRBD2	TRBJ2-7	few	TGTGCCAGTAGTGATAGCGGGAGGTTGTACGAGCAGTACTTC	CASSDSGRLYEQYF
TRBV30	-	TRBJ1-1	-	TGTGCCTGGGGACCAACAGTACCCCCCCCCATGAACACTGAAGCTTTCTTT	CAWGPTVPPPMNTEAFF
TRBV5-6	-	TRBJ1-5	-	TGTGCCAGCAGCGCCGGACAAAGCCAGCCCCAGCATTTT	CASSAGQSQPQHF
TRBV6-5	-	TRBJ1-4	-	TGTGCCAGCAGGGGCAGTTCGAATGAAAAACTGTTTTTT	CASRGSSNEKLFF
TRBV24-1	-	TRBJ2-3	-	TGTGCCACCAGTGACGCCCGAATACTAGGGGATACGCAGTATTTT	CATSDARILGDTQYF
TRBV6-1	-	TRBJ2-2	-	TGTGCCAGCAGTTATACCCAGGGGGAGCTGTTTTTT	CASSYTQGELFF
TRBV6-5	-	TRBJ2-7	-	TGTGCCAGCAGCCAGGGGAGCTCCTACGAGCAGTACTTC	CASSQGSSYEQYF
TRBV5-1	TRBD2	TRBJ2-1	-	TGCGCCAGCAGGCGACTAGCGGGCAAATACAATGAGCAGTTCTTC	CASRRLAGKYNEQFF
TRBV5-1	-	TRBJ2-5	once	TGCGCCAGCAGCTTGCCCCAGGGAGGGGGCCAAGAGACCCAGTACTTC	CASSLPQGGGQETQYF
TRBV19	-	TRBJ1-1	-	TGTGCCAGTAGAATTGGGGGGTTCCCGATGAACACTGAAGCTTTCTTT	CASRIGGFPMNTEAFF
TRBV5-5	-	TRBJ2-7	once	TGTGCCAGCAGCTTGGAAGCTGTCTCCCGCGAGCAGTACTTC	CASSLEAVSREQYF
TRBV11-2	TRBD2	TRBJ2-5	-	TGTGCCAGCAGCTCATTTAAGGGACTAGCGGGAGGAGAGACCCAGTACTTC	CASSSFKGLAGGETQYF
TRBV14	TRBD2	TRBJ2-1	few	TGTGCCAGCAGCCGTTTAGCGGGAGGATATGGTGAGCAGTTCTTC	CASSRLAGGYGEQFF
TRBV6-2/TRBV6-3	TRBD1	TRBJ2-7	-	TGTGCCAGCAGTCCGAAACCGACAGGGTATGCCGAGCAGTACTTC	CASSPKPTGYAEQYF
TRBV7-2	TRBD2	TRBJ2-5	-	TGTGCCAGCAGCTTAGCTAGCGGGAGAGTCGGGCAAGAGACCCAGTACTTC	CASSLASGRVGQETQYF
TRBV4-2	-	TRBJ1-4	-	TGTGCCAGCAGCCAAGATAGAGGGTACGAAAAACTGTTTTTT	CASSQDRGYEKLFF
TRBV19	-	TRBJ2-7	-	TGTGCCAGTAGTAGACCAGACAGAGGCTACGAGCAGTACTTC	CASSRPDRGYEQYF
TRBV11-2	TRBD1	TRBJ2-1	-	TGTGCCAGCAGCTCTGGGACAGGCTCCTACAATGAGCAGTTCTTC	CASSSGTGSYNEQFF
TRBV19	-	TRBJ2-7	-	TGTGCCAGTACCACCCGGGCGGGATCTCCCTACGAGCAGTACTTC	CASTTRAGSPYEQYF
TRBV5-5	-	TRBJ1-1	-	TGTGCCAGCAGTTTCACAGGGACTGAAGCTTTCTTT	CASSFTGTEAFF
TRBV28	-	TRBJ2-3	few	TGTGCCAGCAGCATTAGGACAGGGAGTGGCGGGGGATCCACAGATACGCAGTATTTT	CASSIRTGSGGGSTDTQYF
TRBV10-3	-	TRBJ1-1	-	TGTGCCATCAGAGTCTCGCCGGAGGGCACTGAAGCTTTCTTT	CAIRVSPEGTEAFF
TRBV10-1	TRBD2	TRBJ2-2	-	TGCGCCAGCAGTGTACTAGCGGGAGATGCAGGGGAGCTGTTTTTT	CASSVLAGDAGELFF
TRBV7-9	-	TRBJ1-5	once	TGTGCCAGCAGCTCCGGGGAGGGGAATCAGCCCCAGCATTTT	CASSSGEGNQPQHF
TRBV2	TRBD2	TRBJ2-2	once	TGTGCCAGCAGGAAAGGACTAGCGGGAGGGGCCGGGGAGCTGTTTTTT	CASRKGLAGGAGELFF
TRBV2	TRBD1	TRBJ1-4	-	TGTGCCAGCATCACGGGACAGGGTAATGAAAAACTGTTTTTT	CASITGQGNEKLFF
TRBV5-4	TRBD1	TRBJ2-7	-	TGTGCCAGCAGCCCTCGACAGGGGATTGCGTCCTACGAGCAGTACTTC	CASSPRQGIASYEQYF
TRBV27	-	TRBJ1-1	-	TGTGCCAGCAGTTTACCCCAGGGGTACGCTTTCTTT	CASSLPQGYAFF
TRBV28	-	TRBJ1-6	-	TGTGCCAGCAGACGGGAGTGGAATTCACCCCTCCACTTT	CASRREWNSPLHF
TRBV28	-	TRBJ2-2	-	TGTGCCAGCAGTTACTCTCAACGTTTAACCGGGGAGCTGTTTTTT	CASSYSQRLTGELFF
TRBV6-5	TRBD2	TRBJ2-1	-	TGTGCCAGCAGGGAGGTCGCTAGCGGATACAATGAGCAGTTCTTC	CASREVASGYNEQFF
TRBV30	-	TRBJ2-1	-	TGTGCCTGGAGGGCGCGGAGAAAGAACTACAATGAGCAGTTCTTC	CAWRARRKNYNEQFF
TRBV6-1	-	TRBJ1-1	-	TGTGCCAGCAGTGATCCAGGCTTGAACACTGAAGCTTTCTTT	CASSDPGLNTEAFF
TRBV19	TRBD1	TRBJ1-5	-	TGTGCCAGTACCGGGACAGGGGGCCATCAGCCCCAGCATTTT	CASTGTGGHQPQHF
TRBV19	-	TRBJ1-1	once	TGTGCCAGTAGTATAGGTTCGTGGCAGGAGAACACTGAAGCTTTCTTT	CASSIGSWQENTEAFF
TRBV7-8	TRBD1	TRBJ1-5	-	TGTGCCAGCAGCTTAGCGACAGGGAGCAATCAGCCCCAGCATTTT	CASSLATGSNQPQHF
TRBV12-3/TRBV12-4	-	TRBJ2-1	-	TGTGCCAGCGCGGGGTCCGGGGGTGAGCAGTTCTTC	CASAGSGGEQFF